This T cell receptor beta chain came from a study of post-analysis software for immune sequencing data. Included in the TCR beta cDNA libraries were unique molecular identifiers. Some 500,000 cDNA molecules were obtained per 1 to 10 million input T cells. From the PCR reads, TCRdb called clonotypes with MiXCR, one entry per CDR3 protein. This table has about 380,000 distinct CDR3 sequences, about a third appearing once. Study-level findings and limits: For normalized Chao1 diversity, multiple sclerosis patients scored significantly lower than controls did. Patients carried several TRBV segments more frequently than controls did, and TRBV5-6, TRBV5-1 and TRBV20-1 were among them.

This clonotype was observed a few times. What it binds is unknown. The CDR3 consists of 17 residues. The V and J ends lost 5 bases and 2 bases respectively, with 20 bases between them. Germline assignment: CDR1 KGHSH and CDR2 LQKENI. This chain connects TRBV18 to TRBJ2-3; either TRBD1 or TRBD2 may supply D (7 bases each). The sequence derives from a girl aged 5 to 17 with multiple sclerosis. Sequencing was performed on blood. The CDR3 bases are TGTGCCAGCTCATCCTGGGAGGGGGCTAGCGTCACAGATACGCAGTATTTT. This gives the protein CASSSWEGASVTDTQYF.